These 12 T cell receptor beta chains came from one sample sequenced in a study of T cell responses to AZD1222 COVID-19 vaccine. TCRdb's table, derived via immunoSEQ multiplex PCR, lists solely in-frame clones and lacks some. The data contain about 140,000 clones, approximately 89% of them singletons. The sequenced sample was peripheral blood, obtained 28 days after the second AZD1222 dose. The receptors here all came from an adult who received the AZD1222 COVID-19 vaccine.

This chain connects TRBV7-9 to TRBJ1-5; no firm D call. CDR3 size: 15 residues. Germline assignment: CDR1 SEHNR and CDR2 FQNEAQ (reference sequence). Trimming pared 10 bases from V and 6 bases from J, leaving 22 bases between. CDR3 nucleotides: TGTGCCATCGAAACCCAGGAGGATAGGGCTCAGCCCCAGCATTTT. It is translated as CAIETQEDRAQPQHF.

J is TRBJ1-3 and V is TRBV27; 7 bases align to TRBD1. J gave up 0 bases and V 6 bases, and 11 bases lay outside the gene matches. The CDR3 sequence is 17 residues long. Germline V lookup: CDR1 MNHEY, CDR2 SMNVEV (reference sequence). CDR3 DNA: TGTGCCAGCAGCCCGGGTAGGGGGCCATACTCTGGAAACACCATATATTTT. Its protein product is CASSPGRGPYSGNTIYF.

The chain joins TRBV11-3 to TRBJ2-7; D is unclear. This CDR3 is built from 11 residues. Trimming stripped 5 bases from V and 5 bases from J, with 7 bases between. Germline CDR1 SGHNT, CDR2 YENEEA. CDR3 coding DNA: TGTGCCAGCAGCCAAGATAACGAGCAGTACTTC. It encodes CASSQDNEQYF. Together with reference TRBV11-3 and TRBJ2-7, the CDR3 gives the full variable domain: EAGVVQSPRYKIIEKKQPVAFWCNPISGHNTLYWYLQNLGQGPELLIRYENEEAVDDSQLPKDRFSAERLKGVDSTLKIQPAELGDSAVYLCASSQDNEQYFGPGTRLTVT.

This clone was counted once. V and J are TRBV30 and TRBJ2-2; the D call may be TRBD1 or TRBD2 (5 bases each). In germline, CDR1 is GTSNPN, CDR2 SVGIG (reference sequence). Trimming stripped 0 bases from V and 6 bases from J, with 11 bases between. This CDR3 region has 14 residues. CDR3 loop: CAWSVSGASGELFF. The CDR3 coding sequence is TGTGCCTGGAGTGTCTCCGGGGCCTCCGGGGAGCTGTTTTTT.

This chain connects TRBV4-1 to TRBJ1-3; D might be TRBD1 (5 bases). The V gene's germline CDR1 is MGHRA and CDR2 YSYEKL. This CDR3 is 15 amino acids long. V lost 1 base and J lost 6, with 13 bases in between. As DNA, the CDR3 is TGCGCCAGCAGCCAAGTAGGGGCGTTGATAAACACCATATATTTT. Residues: CASSQVGALINTIYF.

This clone was picked up one time. This chain links TRBV6-5 with TRBJ2-7; D is possibly TRBD2 (5 bases). The CDR3 has 16 residues. Deletions cut 2 bases from V and 8 bases from J, with 22 bases between. CDR1 and CDR2 (germline): MNHEY, SVGAGI. The chain's CDR3 is CASSYDLAGSLVQQYF. The DNA for the CDR3 is TGTGCCAGCAGTTACGATCTCGCGGGCTCCTTGGTTCAGCAGTACTTC.

The chain employs TRBV19 and TRBJ1-4, with D unclear. There are 15 residues in the CDR3. Germline assignment: CDR1 LNHDA and CDR2 SQIVND (reference sequence). V lost 5 bases and J lost 1, with 11 bases in between. The CDR3 protein is CASSFRPLTNEKLFF. The CDR3 region has the DNA TGTGCCAGTAGTTTCCGGCCTCTAACTAATGAAAAACTGTTTTTT.

The chain uses TRBV4-1 and TRBJ2-1; either TRBD1 or TRBD2 may fit D (6 bases each). The ends were cut back, 5 bases at V and 9 bases at J, with 11 bases in the middle. CDR1 and CDR2 from the germline V gene are MGHRA and YSYEKL. This CDR3 contains 12 residues. This CDR3 is CASSGGRGEQFF. CDR3 bases: TGCGCCAGCAGCGGGGGGCGGGGTGAGCAGTTCTTC.

The rearrangement links TRBV5-1 to TRBJ2-7; tentatively, D is TRBD1 (6 bases). CDR3 length: 16 residues. Germline loops: CDR1 SGHRS, CDR2 YFSETQ. V was clipped by 4 bases and J by 3 bases, with 20 bases between them. In DNA form, the CDR3 reads TGCGCCAGCAGCCGACTCGAGGCAGGGGCAAACTACGAGCAGTACTTC. Translated: CASSRLEAGANYEQYF.

This clone was found a few times. This rearrangement joins TRBV29-1 to TRBJ1-2; perhaps TRBD1 as D (6 bases). Trimming left V 6 bases short and J 4 bases short, with 12 bases between. Germline V gives CDR1 SQVTM, CDR2 ANQGSEA. The CDR3 totals 12 residues. The CDR3 region is CSVGGRGYGYTF. CDR3 DNA: TGCAGCGTGGGGGGCAGGGGCTATGGCTACACCTTC.

The rearrangement links TRBV4-3 to TRBJ1-1, with TRBD1 as a possible D gene (6 bases). Germline V gene lookup returns CDR1 LGHNA and CDR2 YSLEER. Trimming left V 0 bases short and J 3 bases short, with 11 bases between. This CDR3 is 15 amino acids long. CDR3 amino acids: CASSQDRRGDTEAFF. CDR3 nucleotides: TGCGCCAGCAGCCAAGATAGAAGGGGGGACACTGAAGCTTTCTTT.

This chain joins TRBV28 and TRBJ1-5, with a weak D call TRBD1 (6 bases). Germline values: CDR1 MDHEN, CDR2 SYDVKM. This CDR3 has 17 residues. Trimming cost V 6 bases and J 7 bases, with 25 bases left between them. CDR3 bases: TGTGCCAGCAGGGGGCGGGGGGGGCAGACCGGCTTACAGCCCCAGCATTTT. Translation gives CASRGRGGQTGLQPQHF.